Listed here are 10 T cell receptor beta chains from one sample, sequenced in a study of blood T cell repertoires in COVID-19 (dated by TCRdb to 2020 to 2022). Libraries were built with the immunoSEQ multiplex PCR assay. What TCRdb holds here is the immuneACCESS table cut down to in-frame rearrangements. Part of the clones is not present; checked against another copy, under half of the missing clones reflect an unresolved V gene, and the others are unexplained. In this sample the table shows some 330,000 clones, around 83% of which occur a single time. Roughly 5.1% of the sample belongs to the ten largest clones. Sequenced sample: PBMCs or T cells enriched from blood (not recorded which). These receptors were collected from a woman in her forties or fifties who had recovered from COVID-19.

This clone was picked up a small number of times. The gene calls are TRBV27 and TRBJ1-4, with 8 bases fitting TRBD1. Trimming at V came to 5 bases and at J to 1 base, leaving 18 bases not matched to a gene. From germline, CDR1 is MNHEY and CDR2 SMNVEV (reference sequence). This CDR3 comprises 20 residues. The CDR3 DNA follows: TGTGCCAGCAGTCAAACCCCCCCGGGCAGGGGGCCGGTAACTAATGAAAAACTGTTTTTT. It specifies CASSQTPPGRGPVTNEKLFF.

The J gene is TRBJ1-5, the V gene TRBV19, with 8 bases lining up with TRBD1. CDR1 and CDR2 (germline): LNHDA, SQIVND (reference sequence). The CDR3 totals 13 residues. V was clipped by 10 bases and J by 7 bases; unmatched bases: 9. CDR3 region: CATADREGQPQHF. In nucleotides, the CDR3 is TGTGCCACCGCGGACAGGGAAGGACAGCCCCAGCATTTT.

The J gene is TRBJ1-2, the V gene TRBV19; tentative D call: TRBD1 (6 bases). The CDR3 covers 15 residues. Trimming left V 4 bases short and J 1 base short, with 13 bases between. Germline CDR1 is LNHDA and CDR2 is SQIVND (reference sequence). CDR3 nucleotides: TGTGCCAGTAGTAGTAGACAGGCCAGTAACTATGGCTACACCTTC. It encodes CASSSRQASNYGYTF.

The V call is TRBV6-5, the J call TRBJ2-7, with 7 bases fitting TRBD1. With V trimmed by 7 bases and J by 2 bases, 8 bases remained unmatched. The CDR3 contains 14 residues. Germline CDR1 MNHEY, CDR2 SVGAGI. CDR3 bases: TGTGCCAGCATCGACAGGGTAACTCCCTACGAGCAGTACTTC. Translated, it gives CASIDRVTPYEQYF.

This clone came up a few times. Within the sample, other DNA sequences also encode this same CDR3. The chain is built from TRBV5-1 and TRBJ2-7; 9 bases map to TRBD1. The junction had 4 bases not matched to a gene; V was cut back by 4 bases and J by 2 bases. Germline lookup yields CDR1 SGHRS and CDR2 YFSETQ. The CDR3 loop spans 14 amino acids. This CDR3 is CASSPDRGPYEQYF. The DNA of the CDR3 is TGCGCCAGCAGCCCGGACAGGGGTCCCTACGAGCAGTACTTC.

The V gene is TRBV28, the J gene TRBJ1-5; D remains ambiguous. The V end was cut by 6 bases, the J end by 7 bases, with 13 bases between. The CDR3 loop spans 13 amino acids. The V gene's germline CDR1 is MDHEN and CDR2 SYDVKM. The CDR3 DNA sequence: TGTGCCAGCAGCCCTCCCGGGGTCCAGCCCCAGCATTTT. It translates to CASSPPGVQPQHF.

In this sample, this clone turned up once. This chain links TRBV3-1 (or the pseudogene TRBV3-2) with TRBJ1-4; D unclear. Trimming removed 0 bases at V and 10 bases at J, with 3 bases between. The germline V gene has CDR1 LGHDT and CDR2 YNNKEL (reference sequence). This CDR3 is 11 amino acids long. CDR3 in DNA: TGTGCCAGCAGCCAAGAGAGAAAACTGTTTTTT. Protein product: CASSQERKLFF.

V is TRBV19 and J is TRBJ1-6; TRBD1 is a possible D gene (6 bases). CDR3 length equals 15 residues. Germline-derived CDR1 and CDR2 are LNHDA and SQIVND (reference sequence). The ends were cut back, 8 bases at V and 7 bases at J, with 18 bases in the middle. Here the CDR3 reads CASRLQGSLNSPLHF. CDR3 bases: TGTGCCAGTCGATTACAGGGTAGTCTAAATTCACCCCTCCACTTT.

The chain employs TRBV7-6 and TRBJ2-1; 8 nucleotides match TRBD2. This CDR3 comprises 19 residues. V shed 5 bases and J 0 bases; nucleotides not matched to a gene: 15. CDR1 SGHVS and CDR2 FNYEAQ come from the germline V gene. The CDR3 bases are TGTGCCAGCAGCCCGGTTGGGCGGGAGGCACTGAGCTCCTACAATGAGCAGTTCTTC. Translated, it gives CASSPVGREALSSYNEQFF. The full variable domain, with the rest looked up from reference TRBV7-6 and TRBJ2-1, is GAGVSQSPRYKVTKRGQDVALRCDPISGHVSLYWYRQALGQGPEFLTYFNYEAQQDKSGLPNDRFSAERPEGSISTLTIQRTEQRDSAMYRCASSPVGREALSSYNEQFFGPGTRLTVL.

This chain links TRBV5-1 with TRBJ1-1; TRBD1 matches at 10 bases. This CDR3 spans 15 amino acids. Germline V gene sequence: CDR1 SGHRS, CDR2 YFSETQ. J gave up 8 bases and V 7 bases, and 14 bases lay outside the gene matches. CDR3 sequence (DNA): TGCGCCAGCCGCCCCGGGACAGGGGCCCGCGAGGAAGCTTTCTTT. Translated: CASRPGTGAREEAFF.